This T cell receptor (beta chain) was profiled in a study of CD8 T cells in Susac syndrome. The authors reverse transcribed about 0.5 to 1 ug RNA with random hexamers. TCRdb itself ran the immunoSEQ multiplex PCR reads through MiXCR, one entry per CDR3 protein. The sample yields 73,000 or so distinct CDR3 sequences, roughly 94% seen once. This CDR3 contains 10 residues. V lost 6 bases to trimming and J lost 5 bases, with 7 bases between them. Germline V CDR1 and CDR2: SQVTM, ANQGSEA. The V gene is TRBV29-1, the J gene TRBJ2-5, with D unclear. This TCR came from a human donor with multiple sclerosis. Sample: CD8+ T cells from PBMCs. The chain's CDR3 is CSVPAETQYF. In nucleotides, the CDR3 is TGCAGCGTGCCAGCCGAGACCCAGTACTTC.